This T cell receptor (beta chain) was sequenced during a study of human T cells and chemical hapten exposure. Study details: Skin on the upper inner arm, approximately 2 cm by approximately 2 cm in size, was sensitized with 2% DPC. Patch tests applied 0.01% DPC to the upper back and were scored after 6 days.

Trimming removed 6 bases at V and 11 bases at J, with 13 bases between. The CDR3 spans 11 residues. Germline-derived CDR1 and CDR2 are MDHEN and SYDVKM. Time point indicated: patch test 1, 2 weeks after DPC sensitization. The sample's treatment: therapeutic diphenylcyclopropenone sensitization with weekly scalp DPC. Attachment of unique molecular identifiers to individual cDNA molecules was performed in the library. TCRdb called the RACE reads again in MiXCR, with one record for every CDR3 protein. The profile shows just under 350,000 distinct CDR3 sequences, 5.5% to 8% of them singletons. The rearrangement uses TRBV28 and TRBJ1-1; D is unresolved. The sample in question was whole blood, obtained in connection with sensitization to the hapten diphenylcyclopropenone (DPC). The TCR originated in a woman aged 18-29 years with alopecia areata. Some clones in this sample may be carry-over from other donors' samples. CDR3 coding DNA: TGTGCCAGCAGATCCGTGGTGATGGCTTTCTTT. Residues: CASRSVVMAFF.